This T cell receptor (beta chain) was observed in a study of CD8+CD57+ T cells in acquired aplastic anemia. The overall study: The average for DNA from sorted CD4+ and CD8+ cells was 3.2 ug.

The template used for profiling TCR beta VDJ and CDR3 was genomic DNA. From the reads, TCRdb called clonotypes with MiXCR, one entry per CDR3 protein. The sample includes hundreds of thousands of distinct CDR3 sequences, under 40% of them seen just once. Points from the study as a whole: Patients did not significantly differ from controls in CD8+ Simpson's diversity. Common to patients and controls were about 31 CD8+ CDR3 sequences.

With respect to this clonotype: Its target is not known.

The length of the CDR3 is 13 residues. Trimming cost V 7 bases and J 7 bases, with 16 bases left between them. Germline V lookup: CDR1 MDHEN, CDR2 SYDVKM. In patients chosen for sequencing, flow cytometry had shown CD8+CD57+ cell expansion. The patients, all of them, had severe acquired aplastic anemia. The material sequenced was sorted CD4+, CD8+, or CD8+CD57+ T cells (not recorded which) from PBMCs. J is TRBJ1-2 and V is TRBV28; D call uncertain. The receptor was isolated from a human donor with aplastic anemia. The chain's CDR3 is CASTPSPAGGYTF. In DNA, the CDR3 is TGTGCCAGCACCCCGAGCCCCGCGGGTGGCTACACCTTC.